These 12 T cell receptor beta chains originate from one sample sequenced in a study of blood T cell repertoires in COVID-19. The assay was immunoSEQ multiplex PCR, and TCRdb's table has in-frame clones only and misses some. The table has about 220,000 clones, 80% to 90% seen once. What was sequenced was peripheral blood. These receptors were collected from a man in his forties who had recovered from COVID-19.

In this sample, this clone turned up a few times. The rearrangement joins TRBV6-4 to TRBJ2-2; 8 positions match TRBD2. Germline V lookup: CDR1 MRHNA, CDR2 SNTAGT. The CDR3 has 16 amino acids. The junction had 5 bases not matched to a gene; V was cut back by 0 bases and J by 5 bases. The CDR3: CASSDSRAGVTGELFF. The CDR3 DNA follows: TGTGCCAGCAGTGACTCTCGAGCGGGAGTTACCGGGGAGCTGTTTTTT.

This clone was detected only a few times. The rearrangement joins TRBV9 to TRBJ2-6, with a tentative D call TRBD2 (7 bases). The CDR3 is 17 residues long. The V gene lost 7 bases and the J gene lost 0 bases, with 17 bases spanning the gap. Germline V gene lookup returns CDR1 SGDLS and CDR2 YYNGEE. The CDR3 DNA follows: TGTGCCAGCTCCAAGGGGGGGCCCGACTCTGGGGCCAACGTCCTGACTTTC. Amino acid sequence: CASSKGGPDSGANVLTF.

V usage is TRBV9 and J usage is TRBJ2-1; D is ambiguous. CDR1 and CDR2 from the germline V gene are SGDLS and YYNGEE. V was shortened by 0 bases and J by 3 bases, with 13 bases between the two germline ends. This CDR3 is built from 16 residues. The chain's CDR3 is CASSVGGRQHYNEQFF. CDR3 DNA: TGTGCCAGCAGCGTAGGAGGTCGTCAGCACTACAATGAGCAGTTCTTC.

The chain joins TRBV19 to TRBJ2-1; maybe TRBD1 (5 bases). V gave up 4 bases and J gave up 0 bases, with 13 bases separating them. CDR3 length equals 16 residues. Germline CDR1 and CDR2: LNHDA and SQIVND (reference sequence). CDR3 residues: CASSTPTGSSYNEQFF. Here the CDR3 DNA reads TGTGCCAGTAGTACCCCCACAGGAAGCTCCTACAATGAGCAGTTCTTC.

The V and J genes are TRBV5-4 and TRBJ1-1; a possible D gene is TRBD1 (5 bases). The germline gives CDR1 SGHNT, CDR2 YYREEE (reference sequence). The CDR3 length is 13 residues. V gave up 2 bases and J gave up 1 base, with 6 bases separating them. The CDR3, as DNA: TGTGCCAGCAGCTTTGGACAGAACACTGAAGCTTTCTTT. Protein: CASSFGQNTEAFF. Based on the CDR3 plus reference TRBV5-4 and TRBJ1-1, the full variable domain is ETGVTQSPTHLIKTRGQQVTLRCSSQSGHNTVSWYQQALGQGPQFIFQYYREEENGRGNFPPRFSGLQFPNYSSELNVNALELDDSALYLCASSFGQNTEAFFGQGTRLTVV.

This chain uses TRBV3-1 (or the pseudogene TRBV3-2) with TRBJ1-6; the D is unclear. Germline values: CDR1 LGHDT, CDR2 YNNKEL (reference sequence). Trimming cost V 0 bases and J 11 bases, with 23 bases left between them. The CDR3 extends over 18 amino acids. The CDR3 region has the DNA TGTGCCAGCAGCCAAGATTTTATAGGGAGTCTTGAAGGAGCACCCCTCCACTTT. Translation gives CASSQDFIGSLEGAPLHF.

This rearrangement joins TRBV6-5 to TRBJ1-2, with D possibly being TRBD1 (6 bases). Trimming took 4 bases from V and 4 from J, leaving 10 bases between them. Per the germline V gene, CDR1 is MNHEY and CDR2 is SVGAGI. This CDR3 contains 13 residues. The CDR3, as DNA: TGTGCCAGCAGTTTCGACAGGAGCTATGGCTACACCTTC. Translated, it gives CASSFDRSYGYTF.

The CDR3, as DNA: TGTGCCAGCAGCTCCAGGGTTAACTATGGCTACACCTTC. Translated: CASSSRVNYGYTF. The chain has TRBV5-8 and TRBJ1-2; perhaps TRBD1 as D (5 bases). The V and J ends lost 3 bases and 1 base respectively, with 7 bases between them. The CDR3 length is 13 residues. Germline CDR1 SGHTS, CDR2 YDEGEE.

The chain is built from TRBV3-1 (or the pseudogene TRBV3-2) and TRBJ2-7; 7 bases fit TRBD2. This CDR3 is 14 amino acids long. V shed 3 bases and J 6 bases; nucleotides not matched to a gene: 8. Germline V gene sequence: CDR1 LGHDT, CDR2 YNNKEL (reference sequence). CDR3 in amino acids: CASSQVGLDFEQYF. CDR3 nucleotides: TGTGCCAGCAGCCAGGTCGGACTAGATTTCGAGCAGTACTTC.

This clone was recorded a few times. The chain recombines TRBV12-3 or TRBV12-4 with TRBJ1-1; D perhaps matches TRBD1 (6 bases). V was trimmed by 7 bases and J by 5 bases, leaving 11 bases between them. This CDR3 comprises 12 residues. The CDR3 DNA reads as TGTGCCAGCATCAAAAGGGGGACTGAAGCTTTCTTT. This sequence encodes CASIKRGTEAFF.

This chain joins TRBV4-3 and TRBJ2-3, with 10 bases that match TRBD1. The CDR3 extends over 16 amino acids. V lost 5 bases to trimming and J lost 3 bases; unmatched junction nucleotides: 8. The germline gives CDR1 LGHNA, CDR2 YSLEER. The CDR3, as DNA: TGCGCCAGCAGCAAGGGGACAGGGGTGGAAACAGATACGCAGTATTTT. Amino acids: CASSKGTGVETDTQYF.

In DNA, the CDR3 is TGTGCCAGCAGTTATGGGGGTAGCGGTAGCGGTCGTGAGCAGTTCTTC. Translation: CASSYGGSGSGREQFF. J is TRBJ2-1 and V is TRBV6-2 or TRBV6-3, with TRBD2 as a possible D gene (6 bases). The V end was cut by 3 bases, the J end by 9 bases, with 21 bases between. This CDR3 spans 16 amino acids. Germline-derived CDR1 and CDR2 are MNHEY and SVGEGT.